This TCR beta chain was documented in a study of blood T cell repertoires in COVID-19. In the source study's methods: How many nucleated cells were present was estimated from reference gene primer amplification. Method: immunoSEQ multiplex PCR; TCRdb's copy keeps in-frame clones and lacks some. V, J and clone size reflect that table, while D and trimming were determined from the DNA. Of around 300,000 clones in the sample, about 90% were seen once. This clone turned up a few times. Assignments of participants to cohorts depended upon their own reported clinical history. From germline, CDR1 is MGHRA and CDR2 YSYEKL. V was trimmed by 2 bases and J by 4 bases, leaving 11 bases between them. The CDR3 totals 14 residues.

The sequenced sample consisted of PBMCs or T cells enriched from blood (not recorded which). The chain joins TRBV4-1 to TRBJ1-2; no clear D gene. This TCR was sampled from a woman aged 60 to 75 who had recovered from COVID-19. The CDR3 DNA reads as TGCGCCAGCAGCCAATTGAGGAGCTCCTATGGCTACACCTTC. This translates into CASSQLRSSYGYTF.